The 32 T cell receptor beta chains presented below share a single source sample, sequenced in a study of T-cell memory formation after mild COVID-19. TCRdb itself ran the 5' RACE reads through MiXCR, one entry per CDR3 protein. The top ten clones hold approximately 8% of a sample with about 600,000 distinct CDR3 sequences, roughly 21% of them seen once. The sequenced sample consisted of PBMCs or a T cell subset sorted from them (not recorded which). Receptors originate from an adult woman who had mild COVID-19 (a few samples of this study predate the infection). Cell type and time point are not known.

This clonotype has only a few counts. The chain recombines TRBV4-1 with TRBJ1-2; 8 nucleotides align to TRBD1. Germline loops: CDR1 MGHRA, CDR2 YSYEKL. This CDR3 is built from 15 residues. Unmatched junction bases numbered 5, after V lost 1 base and J lost 4 bases. CDR3 sequence: CASSQGTGRRYGYTF. The CDR3 DNA follows: TGCGCCAGCAGCCAAGGGACAGGGCGTCGCTATGGCTACACCTTC.

V usage is TRBV29-1 and J usage is TRBJ2-7; 9 nucleotides align to TRBD1. V lost 7 bases and J lost 2; bases outside the gene matches: 9. The length of the CDR3 is 14 residues. The germline CDR1 and CDR2 sequences are SQVTM and ANQGSEA. This CDR3 reads CSARRTGDAYEQYF. In DNA, the CDR3 is TGCAGCGCCAGACGGACAGGGGATGCCTACGAGCAGTACTTC.

This clonotype has only a few counts. The chain couples TRBV24-1 to TRBJ1-1; possible D gene TRBD1, 6 bases. Germline V gene data show CDR1 as KGHDR and CDR2 as SFDVKD. The V gene lost 4 bases and the J gene lost 0 bases, with 8 bases spanning the gap. The CDR3 has 14 amino acids. Written as DNA, the CDR3 is TGTGCCACCAGTGAAACAGGGTTGAACACTGAAGCTTTCTTT. Protein: CATSETGLNTEAFF.

This clonotype occurred a few times. J is TRBJ1-6 and V is TRBV3-1, with D tentatively TRBD1 (6 bases). Germline V gene data show CDR1 as LGHDT and CDR2 as YNNKEL (reference sequence). The ends were cut back, 4 bases at V and 10 bases at J, with 14 bases in the middle. CDR3 size: 14 residues. DNA for the CDR3: TGTGCCAGCAGCCCTGGAGGGGGAGGATCACCCCTCCACTTT. Translating it yields CASSPGGGGSPLHF.

V usage is TRBV4-2 and J usage is TRBJ2-3; 9 bases are shared with TRBD2. Germline V gene lookup returns CDR1 LGHNA and CDR2 YNFKEQ. The CDR3 extends over 16 amino acids. V was pared by 2 bases and J by 6 bases, with 9 bases of the junction left unmatched. The CDR3 bases are TGTGCCAGCAGCCAACTGAGCGGGGGGCCATCCGATACGCAGTATTTT. Protein: CASSQLSGGPSDTQYF.

This rearrangement joins TRBV5-1 to TRBJ2-7; D ambiguous. CDR3 length: 17 residues. V lost 0 bases to trimming and J lost 5 bases, with 21 bases between them. Germline V gives CDR1 SGHRS, CDR2 YFSETQ. CDR3: CASSLGWFGSPRNEQYF. The CDR3 bases are TGCGCCAGCAGCTTGGGATGGTTTGGCTCCCCGCGGAACGAGCAGTACTTC. The variable domain in full, completed from reference TRBV5-1 and TRBJ2-7, reads KAGVTQTPRYLIKTRGQQVTLSCSPISGHRSVSWYQQTPGQGLQFLFEYFSETQRNKGNFPGRFSGRQFSNSRSEMNVSTLELGDSALYLCASSLGWFGSPRNEQYFGPGTRLTVT.

This clonotype was counted a few times. V usage is TRBV5-5 and J usage is TRBJ2-6; 10 bases are shared with TRBD1. Germline loops: CDR1 SGHKS, CDR2 YYEKEE (reference sequence). This CDR3 comprises 18 residues. The V segment lost 4 bases and the J segment 0 bases; nucleotides outside the gene matches: 7. The CDR3 sequence is CASSVDRGLLSGANVLTF. CDR3 DNA: TGTGCCAGCAGCGTTGACAGGGGGCTACTCTCTGGGGCCAACGTCCTGACTTTC.

The chain joins TRBV4-2 to TRBJ2-1, with TRBD2 as a possible D gene (5 bases). The CDR3 is 15 amino acids. Germline V gene sequence: CDR1 LGHNA, CDR2 YNFKEQ. V gave up 5 bases and J gave up 3 bases, with 14 bases separating them. In nucleotides, the CDR3 is TGTGCCAGCAGCTGGGAGCGTCTGCTCTACAATGAGCAGTTCTTC. It is translated as CASSWERLLYNEQFF.

The rearrangement uses TRBV4-1 and TRBJ1-1; 9 bases agree with TRBD1. J lost 5 bases, V lost 4 bases, and 8 bases had no gene match. The CDR3 consists of 15 residues. Germline CDR1 is MGHRA and CDR2 is YSYEKL. The CDR3 coding sequence is TGCGCCAGCAGCCCCGGACAGGGGACTTGGACTGAAGCTTTCTTT. Protein product: CASSPGQGTWTEAFF.

This chain uses TRBV5-1 with TRBJ1-2, with D possibly TRBD1 on 6 matching bases. CDR1 and CDR2 (germline): SGHRS, YFSETQ. The ends were cut back, 0 bases at V and 8 bases at J, with 14 bases in the middle. This CDR3 region has 14 residues. The CDR3 is CASSLDTGMEGYTF. CDR3 sequence (DNA): TGCGCCAGCAGCTTGGATACAGGGATGGAGGGCTACACCTTC.

This clonotype was counted only a few times. The rearrangement joins TRBV7-8 to TRBJ2-7; a possible D gene is TRBD1 (6 bases). The germline V gene has CDR1 SGHVS and CDR2 FQNEAQ. This CDR3 region has 12 residues. The CDR3 reads CSGGPQGYEQYF. For the CDR3, the DNA is TGTTCTGGGGGCCCTCAAGGCTACGAGCAGTACTTC. The full variable domain, rest sourced from reference TRBV7-8 and TRBJ2-7, is GAGVSQSPRYKVAKRGQDVALRCDPISGHVSLFWYQQALGQGPEFLTYFQNEAQLDKSGLPSDRFFAERPEGSVSTLKIQRTQQEDSAVYLCSGGPQGYEQYFGPGTRLTVT.

This clonotype was seen more than once but under ten times. The CDR3 DNA reads TGTGCCAGCAGTGAAGCAGAGTCTGGAAACACCATATATTTT. The encoded protein is CASSEAESGNTIYF. V usage is TRBV6-1 and J usage is TRBJ1-3; D remains unclear. There are 14 residues in the CDR3. V was shortened by 0 bases and J by 1 base, with 4 bases between the two germline ends. The germline gives CDR1 MNHNS, CDR2 SASEGT.

The CDR3 nucleotides are TGTGCCAGCAGCTCCCCGGTCGCCGGGACAGGGCATGAAAAACTGTTTTTT. Translated, it gives CASSSPVAGTGHEKLFF. J is TRBJ1-4 and V is TRBV7-8, with 9 bases that match TRBD1. The CDR3 runs 17 residues. Germline CDR1 SGHVS, CDR2 FQNEAQ. With V trimmed by 4 bases and J by 6 bases, 12 bases remained unmatched.

Many counts were recorded for this clonotype. The rearrangement links TRBV7-9 to TRBJ1-1, with no clear D. In germline, CDR1 is SEHNR, CDR2 FQNEAQ (reference sequence). The V end was cut by 6 bases, the J end by 1 base, with 12 bases between. The CDR3 runs to 14 residues. CDR3 region: CASSFGLRNTEAFF. The CDR3 bases are TGTGCCAGCAGTTTTGGACTTCGGAACACTGAAGCTTTCTTT.

This chain connects TRBV30 to TRBJ1-2; D is unresolved. CDR3 length: 12 residues. V was clipped by 0 bases and J by 7 bases, with 9 bases between them. Germline V gene sequence: CDR1 GTSNPN, CDR2 SVGIG (reference sequence). This chain's CDR3 is CAWSVRPGGYTF. The CDR3 DNA sequence: TGTGCCTGGAGTGTACGACCCGGTGGCTACACCTTC.

The chain recombines TRBV7-9 with TRBJ2-4; D not certain. The V and J ends lost 5 bases and 0 bases respectively, with 8 bases between them. Germline-derived CDR1 and CDR2 are SEHNR and FQNEAQ (reference sequence). The CDR3 runs to 14 residues. DNA for the CDR3: TGTGCCAGCAGCGACCCGGTAGCCAAAAACATTCAGTACTTC. It encodes CASSDPVAKNIQYF.

This chain uses TRBV14 with TRBJ2-1; TRBD1 might be the D (6 bases). The V end lost 2 bases, the J end lost 7 bases, and 12 bases lay between the germline ends. The CDR3 length is 14 residues. The germline gives CDR1 SGHDN, CDR2 FVKESK. CDR3 residues: CASSQLPQGNEQFF. The CDR3 coding sequence is TGTGCCAGCAGCCAACTCCCCCAGGGGAATGAGCAGTTCTTC. Full variable domain (remainder filled in from reference TRBV14 and TRBJ2-1): EAGVTQFPSHSVIEKGQTVTLRCDPISGHDNLYWYRRVMGKEIKFLLHFVKESKQDESGMPNNRFLAERTGGTYSTLKVQPAELEDSGVYFCASSQLPQGNEQFFGPGTRLTVL.

The genes are TRBV4-3 and TRBJ2-1; possible D gene TRBD2, 6 bases. The CDR3 is made up of 18 amino acids. V was trimmed by 0 bases and J by 4 bases, leaving 19 bases between them. CDR1 and CDR2 from the germline V gene are LGHNA and YSLEER. The CDR3 region has the DNA TGCGCCAGCAGCCAAGAGATGCCTACTAGCAGCCTATACAATGAGCAGTTCTTC. It is translated as CASSQEMPTSSLYNEQFF.

The V call is TRBV9, the J call TRBJ2-3, with 7 nucleotides matching TRBD2. This CDR3 is 15 amino acids long. V trimming: 0 bases; J trimming: 3 bases; junction bases outside the gene matches: 4. Germline lookup yields CDR1 SGDLS and CDR2 YYNGEE. CDR3 in DNA: TGTGCCAGCAGCGTAGCGACTAGCCCTACAGATACGCAGTATTTT. Encoded protein: CASSVATSPTDTQYF.

The V call is TRBV9, the J call TRBJ2-2; D may be TRBD1 (6 bases). The V end lost 3 bases, the J end lost 1 base, and 19 bases lay between the germline ends. CDR1 is SGDLS, CDR2 YYNGEE, per germline. This CDR3 has 18 residues. The CDR3 reads CASSGGQGHSWNTGELFF. CDR3 sequence (DNA): TGTGCCAGCAGCGGAGGGCAGGGGCATAGTTGGAACACCGGGGAGCTGTTTTTT.

The chain carries TRBV20-1 and TRBJ2-1; weak D call: TRBD2 (6 bases). Germline CDR1 reads DFQATT; CDR2 reads SNEGSKA (reference sequence). The V gene lost 0 bases and the J gene lost 8 bases, with 20 bases spanning the gap. The CDR3 contains 16 residues. This CDR3 is CSARDDGGDVIYEQFF. The CDR3 DNA reads TGCAGTGCTAGAGACGATGGAGGGGATGTTATCTATGAGCAGTTCTTC.

The CDR3 DNA reads TGTGCCAGCTCACCAGGGACGGAGTTAAACAATGGCGCTTTCTTT. This gives the protein CASSPGTELNNGAFF. The rearrangement uses TRBV18 and TRBJ1-1, with D possibly matching TRBD1 (5 bases). V lost 2 bases to trimming and J lost 11 bases, with 21 bases between them. The CDR3 runs to 15 residues. Germline V gene data show CDR1 as KGHSH and CDR2 as LQKENI.

This clonotype was recorded many times. V usage is TRBV5-6 and J usage is TRBJ2-5; TRBD1 is a possible D gene (6 bases). Germline lookup yields CDR1 SGHDT and CDR2 YYEEEE. The V gene lost 1 base and the J gene lost 1 base, with 14 bases spanning the gap. The CDR3 runs 16 residues. CDR3 region: CASSLRRTETQETQYF. CDR3 nucleotides: TGTGCCAGCAGCTTGCGCCGGACAGAGACCCAAGAGACCCAGTACTTC.

The chain has TRBV7-3 and TRBJ2-5; D gene uncertain. Trimming took 2 bases from V and 4 from J, leaving 8 bases between them. CDR1 and CDR2 (germline): SGHTA, FQGTGA. The CDR3 covers 13 residues. The CDR3 DNA reads as TGTGCCAGCAGCTTAGAGCCACGAGAGACCCAGTACTTC. As protein: CASSLEPRETQYF.

This clonotype was seen a handful of times. The chain is built from TRBV7-9 and TRBJ1-2, with 12 bases fitting TRBD1. The CDR3 covers 16 residues. Trimming cost V 5 bases and J 4 bases; bases outside gene matches: 8. The V gene's germline CDR1 is SEHNR and CDR2 FQNEAQ (reference sequence). The CDR3 region is CASSPGQGAAGYGYTF. The CDR3, as DNA: TGTGCCAGCAGCCCGGGACAGGGGGCGGCTGGCTATGGCTACACCTTC.

This clonotype showed up just a few times. CDR3 sequence: CSARDRWRGPSYEQYF. As DNA, the CDR3 is TGCAGTGCTAGAGATAGGTGGCGGGGGCCCTCCTACGAGCAGTACTTC. The V and J genes are TRBV20-1 and TRBJ2-7; D possibly corresponds to TRBD2 (7 bases). The CDR3 extends over 16 amino acids. Germline lookup yields CDR1 DFQATT and CDR2 SNEGSKA (reference sequence). Trimming cost V 0 bases and J 0 bases, with 15 bases left between them.

In this sample, this clonotype turned up a few times. The chain is built from TRBV12-3 or TRBV12-4 and TRBJ1-2; D not resolved. The CDR3 is 13 amino acids. The V gene lost 2 bases and the J gene lost 6 bases, with 10 bases spanning the gap. The CDR3 sequence is CASSLSVRDGYTF. The CDR3 region has the DNA TGTGCCAGCAGTTTATCGGTGCGGGATGGCTACACCTTC.

The chain's CDR3 is CASSESGTASRGPQHF. The CDR3 DNA reads as TGTGCCAGCAGTGAATCCGGGACAGCGTCCCGGGGACCCCAGCATTTT. V usage is TRBV2 and J usage is TRBJ1-5, with 7 bases matching TRBD1. Trimming took 2 bases from V and 10 from J; bases not matched to a gene: 14. Germline CDR1 and CDR2: SNHLY and FYNNEI. The CDR3 extends over 16 amino acids.

This clonotype was picked up many times. J is TRBJ2-7 and V is TRBV2; 9 bases map to TRBD2. J gave up 4 bases and V 6 bases, and 7 bases lay outside the gene matches. This CDR3 region has 14 residues. Germline V gene data show CDR1 as SNHLY and CDR2 as FYNNEI. CDR3 sequence (DNA): TGTGCCAGCAGGCAGACTAGCGGAGCTTACGAGCAGTACTTC. The encoded protein is CASRQTSGAYEQYF.

This clonotype came up a few times. CDR3 nucleotides: TGCAGTGCTAGAGAGAGCGGGGGAAACTCATACAATGAGCAGTTCTTC. Translated, it gives CSARESGGNSYNEQFF. This chain joins TRBV20-1 and TRBJ2-1; 8 positions agree with TRBD2. Looked up from germline, CDR1 is DFQATT and CDR2 is SNEGSKA (reference sequence). Trimming cost V 0 bases and J 4 bases; bases outside gene matches: 8. This CDR3 is 16 amino acids long.

This clonotype appeared a few times. This sequence joins TRBV9 and TRBJ2-5, with a tentative D call TRBD2 (6 bases). Trimming took off 0 bases at V and 3 bases at J, with 18 bases between the two ends. Germline CDR1 and CDR2: SGDLS and YYNGEE. This CDR3 has 17 amino acids. The CDR3 here is CASSVGPHGGIEETQYF. The CDR3 DNA reads as TGTGCCAGCAGCGTAGGACCCCATGGGGGGATCGAAGAGACCCAGTACTTC.

The chain uses TRBV18 and TRBJ1-1; 10 bases map to TRBD1. The CDR3 runs 15 residues. CDR1 is KGHSH and CDR2 is LQKENI in the germline V gene. The V and J ends lost 5 bases and 13 bases, in that order; junction bases with no gene match: 16. Written as DNA, the CDR3 is TGTGCCAGCTCATCGTTCCCGGGACAGGGGCTAGTAGTTTTCTTT. Amino acids: CASSSFPGQGLVVFF.